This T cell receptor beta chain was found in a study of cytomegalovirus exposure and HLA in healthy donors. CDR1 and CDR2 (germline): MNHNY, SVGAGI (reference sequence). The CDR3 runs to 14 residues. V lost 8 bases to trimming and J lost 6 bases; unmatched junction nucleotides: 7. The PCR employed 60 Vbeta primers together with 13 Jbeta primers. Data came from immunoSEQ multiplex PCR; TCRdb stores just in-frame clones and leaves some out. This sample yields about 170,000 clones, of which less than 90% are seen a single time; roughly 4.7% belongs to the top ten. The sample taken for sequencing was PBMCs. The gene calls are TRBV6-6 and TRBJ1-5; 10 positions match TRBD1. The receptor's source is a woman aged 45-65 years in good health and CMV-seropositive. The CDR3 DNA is TGTGCCAGCGGAAAAGGGACAGGGGTTCAGCCCCAGCATTTT. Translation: CASGKGTGVQPQHF.